This TCR beta chain was documented in a study of blood T cell repertoires in COVID-19. Across the study: The origin of the acute and convalescent COVID-19 samples was the United States, Italy and Spain. T cells, B-cell-depleted T cells, or PBMCs provided the cDNA or gDNA that served as material.

Germline values: CDR1 SGDLS, CDR2 YYNGEE. Deletions cut 7 bases from V and 1 base from J, with 15 bases between. CDR3 length: 16 residues. Authors' processing steps: Reference gene primer amplification yielded estimated nucleated cell counts. Method: immunoSEQ multiplex PCR; TCRdb's copy keeps in-frame clones and lacks some. V and J calls and clone size are those listed in that table; D and trimming were worked out from the DNA. The table lists about 150,000 clones, roughly 72% of them singletons, with more than 3% in the top ten. Source material: peripheral blood. The TCR comes from a woman at least 80 years old with acute or convalescent COVID-19. The chain has TRBV9 and TRBJ2-6, with D possibly being TRBD1 (6 bases). For the CDR3, the DNA is TGTGCCAGCGCCCGGGGACAACCATCTGGGGCCAACGTCCTGACTTTC. This sequence encodes CASARGQPSGANVLTF.